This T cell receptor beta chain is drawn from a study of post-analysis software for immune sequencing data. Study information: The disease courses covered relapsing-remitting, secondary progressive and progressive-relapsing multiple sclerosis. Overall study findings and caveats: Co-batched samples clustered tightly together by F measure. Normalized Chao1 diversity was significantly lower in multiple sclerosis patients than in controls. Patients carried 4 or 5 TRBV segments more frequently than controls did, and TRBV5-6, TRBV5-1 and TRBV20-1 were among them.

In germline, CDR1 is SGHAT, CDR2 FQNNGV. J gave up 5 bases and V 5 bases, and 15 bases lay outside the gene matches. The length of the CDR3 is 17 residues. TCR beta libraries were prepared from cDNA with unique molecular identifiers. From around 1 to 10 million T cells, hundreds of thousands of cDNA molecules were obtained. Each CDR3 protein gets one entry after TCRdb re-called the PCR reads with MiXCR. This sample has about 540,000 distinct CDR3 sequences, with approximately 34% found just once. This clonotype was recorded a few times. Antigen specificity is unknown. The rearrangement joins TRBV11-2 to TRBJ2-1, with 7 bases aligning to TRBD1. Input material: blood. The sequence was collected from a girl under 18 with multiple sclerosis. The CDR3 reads CASSQIEGAGWNNEQFF. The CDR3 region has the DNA TGTGCCAGCAGCCAGATAGAGGGGGCAGGCTGGAACAATGAGCAGTTCTTC.